This is a list of T cell receptor beta chains from one sample in a study of Ad26.COV2.S vaccination and SARS-CoV-2 variants. Data came from immunoSEQ multiplex PCR; TCRdb stores just in-frame clones and leaves some out. The sample comprises over 400,000 clones, 85% to 90% of which are singletons, and about 2.4% rests with the top ten. The sequenced sample was peripheral blood, obtained in a trial of Ad26.COV2.S vaccine versus placebo. The receptors were gathered from a person aged 18 to 59 who received the Ad26.COV2.S COVID-19 vaccine or a placebo. Each CDR3 is given with its conserved first and last residue. A D gene is named only where the DNA matches it firmly. Size is stated for part of the rows, as once, few or many counts, or as a class when the clone is expanded.

clone_size,d_call,j_call,v_call,cdr3_aa,cdr3_nt
NA,TRBD1,TRBJ1-5,TRBV6-6,CASGTGALKPQHF,TGTGCCAGCGGGACAGGTGCCCTAAAGCCCCAGCATTTT
NA,TRBD1,TRBJ1-4,TRBV7-2,CASSLNRGLDEKLFF,TGTGCCAGCAGCTTAAATAGGGGGCTGGATGAAAAACTGTTTTTT
NA,NA,TRBJ1-1,TRBV12-5,CASGLEVTGGNTEAFF,TGTGCTAGTGGTTTGGAGGTAACAGGTGGGAACACTGAAGCTTTCTTT
once,NA,TRBJ1-2,TRBV7-9,CASSLERVLYGYTF,TGTGCCAGCAGCTTGGAAAGGGTTTTGTATGGCTACACCTTC
NA,NA,TRBJ1-3,TRBV11-2,CASSLVPKAHTIYF,TGTGCCAGCAGCCTAGTACCAAAAGCGCACACCATATATTTT
NA,NA,TRBJ2-5,TRBV9,CASSVLSPNLVTETQYF,TGTGCCAGCAGCGTGCTTAGCCCCAACTTGGTGACAGAGACCCAGTACTTC
NA,TRBD2,TRBJ2-7,TRBV4-1,CASSQGLAGESSYEQYF,TGCGCCAGCAGCCAAGGGCTAGCGGGCGAAAGCTCCTACGAGCAGTACTTC
NA,NA,TRBJ1-6,TRBV6-2/TRBV6-3,CASSRPSRSSYNSPLHF,TGTGCCAGCAGCCGACCGAGTAGGAGCTCCTATAATTCACCCCTCCACTTT
once,NA,TRBJ1-5,TRBV7-3,CASSAGSNQPQHF,TGTGCCAGCAGTGCGGGGTCCAATCAGCCCCAGCATTTT
NA,TRBD2,TRBJ2-5,TRBV19,CASSVGLAESGTQYF,TGTGCCAGTAGTGTGGGACTAGCGGAGAGCGGGACCCAGTACTTC
NA,NA,TRBJ1-1,TRBV6-6,CASSYSRGWGNTEAFF,TGTGCCAGCAGTTACTCGAGGGGTTGGGGCAACACTGAAGCTTTCTTT
NA,NA,TRBJ1-2,TRBV5-6,CASSPAVELSIANYGYTF,TGTGCCAGCAGCCCGGCTGTGGAATTGTCCATCGCTAACTATGGCTACACCTTC
NA,NA,TRBJ1-2,TRBV29-1,CSVGGYGYTF,TGCAGCGTGGGCGGCTATGGCTACACCTTC
NA,NA,TRBJ2-1,TRBV6-4,CASSDSDRHNEQFF,TGTGCCAGCAGTGACTCTGACAGACACAATGAGCAGTTCTTC
once,NA,TRBJ2-2,TRBV7-3,CASSRQNTGELFF,TGTGCCAGCAGCAGACAAAACACCGGGGAGCTGTTTTTT
NA,TRBD1,TRBJ1-1,TRBV30,CATGTDHYTEAFF,TGTGCCACCGGGACAGACCACTACACTGAAGCTTTCTTT
NA,TRBD2,TRBJ2-3,TRBV19,CAPYERGSTDTQYF,TGTGCCCCTTACGAGCGGGGGTCGACAGATACGCAGTATTTT
once,NA,TRBJ2-2,TRBV5-4,CASSLTVGELFF,TGTGCCAGCAGCTTGACCGTGGGGGAGCTGTTTTTT
NA,NA,TRBJ2-1,TRBV18,CASSRTANNEQFF,TGTGCCAGCTCACGGACCGCAAACAATGAGCAGTTCTTC
NA,NA,TRBJ1-6,TRBV28,CASSYERADSPLHF,TGTGCCAGCAGTTATGAGAGGGCGGATTCACCCCTCCACTTT
once,TRBD1,TRBJ2-5,TRBV5-4,CASSLTGVGETQYF,TGTGCCAGCAGCCTCACAGGGGTCGGGGAGACCCAGTACTTC
NA,NA,TRBJ1-5,TRBV6-2/TRBV6-3,CASSRMRQPQHF,TGTGCCAGCAGTCGGATGAGACAGCCCCAGCATTTT
NA,NA,TRBJ2-3,TRBV6-5,CASKSARSSTDTQYF,TGTGCCAGCAAATCTGCCAGGAGTTCCACAGATACGCAGTATTTT
NA,TRBD1,TRBJ2-1,TRBV23-1,CASSRRGNSLPYNEQFF,TGCGCCAGCAGTCGCAGGGGGAACTCCCTCCCCTACAATGAGCAGTTCTTC
NA,NA,TRBJ1-6,TRBV7-3,CASSLTGYDHPLHF,TGTGCCAGCAGCTTAACAGGGTACGACCATCCCCTCCACTTT
once,NA,TRBJ2-1,TRBV10-3,CAISEAGNEQFF,TGTGCCATCAGTGAGGCGGGGAATGAGCAGTTCTTC
NA,NA,TRBJ1-6,TRBV2,CASSTGLGSPLHF,TGTGCCAGCAGCACAGGGCTGGGTTCACCCCTCCACTTT
NA,TRBD1,TRBJ2-5,TRBV6-6,CASSPSGTGLTQYF,TGTGCCAGCAGTCCGTCCGGGACAGGTCTCACCCAGTACTTC
NA,NA,TRBJ2-5,TRBV6-5,CASSYSLETQYF,TGTGCCAGCAGTTACTCGTTAGAGACCCAGTACTTC
NA,NA,TRBJ1-1,TRBV4-3,CASSQDVRGNEAFF,TGCGCCAGCAGCCAAGATGTCAGGGGCAATGAAGCTTTCTTT
NA,NA,TRBJ1-2,TRBV6-2/TRBV6-3,CASSSGDGPNYGYTF,TGTGCCAGCAGTTCCGGGGACGGCCCAAACTATGGCTACACCTTC
NA,NA,TRBJ2-5,TRBV30,CAWAAERTQYF,TGTGCCTGGGCAGCCGAGAGAACCCAGTACTTC
NA,NA,TRBJ1-2,TRBV19,CASSFYSYGYTF,TGTGCCAGTAGTTTCTACAGCTATGGCTACACCTTC
NA,NA,TRBJ2-7,TRBV28,CASTPGGQSHEQYF,TGTGCCAGCACTCCGGGGGGACAGTCCCACGAGCAGTACTTC
NA,NA,TRBJ1-6,TRBV5-1,CASRVDLNSPLHF,TGCGCCAGCAGGGTAGACCTTAATTCACCCCTCCACTTT
NA,NA,TRBJ2-3,TRBV11-3,CASSLDLGDTQYF,TGTGCCAGCAGCTTAGATTTGGGGGATACGCAGTATTTT
NA,NA,TRBJ1-6,TRBV18,CASSPGEEFAPLHF,TGTGCCAGCTCACCGGGGGAGGAGTTCGCACCCCTCCACTTT
once,TRBD1,TRBJ2-1,TRBV28,CASSSPGTGWDEQFF,TGTGCCAGCAGTTCCCCTGGGACAGGGTGGGATGAGCAGTTCTTC
few,NA,TRBJ1-3,TRBV9,CASSVAEYSGKSAIYF,TGTGCCAGCAGCGTAGCGGAATACTCTGGAAAAAGCGCCATATATTTT